The next 6 T cell receptor beta chains were all read from a single sample in a study of identifying expanded T cells in peripheral blood. Method: immunoSEQ multiplex PCR; TCRdb's copy keeps in-frame clones and lacks some. The data show about 80,000 clones, about four fifths seen once. What was sequenced was blood. These receptors all stem from a person aged 18 to 75 in good health.

The chain employs TRBV4-1 and TRBJ2-2; D is possibly TRBD1 (5 bases). CDR3 length: 15 residues. CDR1 MGHRA and CDR2 YSYEKL come from the germline V gene. V shed 0 bases and J shed 0 bases, with 5 bases lying between them. The CDR3 DNA reads as TGCGCCAGCAGCCAAGAGACAGCGAACACCGGGGAGCTGTTTTTT. Its protein is CASSQETANTGELFF.

The chain has TRBV25-1 and TRBJ2-5, with TRBD2 as a possible D gene (7 bases). The CDR3 contains 12 residues. Germline V CDR1 and CDR2: MGHDK, SYGVNS. Trimming left V 11 bases short and J 3 bases short, with 13 bases between. CDR3 coding DNA: TGTGCCGGGGGGGGGCCAGAAGAGACCCAGTACTTC. Amino acid sequence: CAGGGPEETQYF.

The rearrangement links TRBV6-6 to TRBJ2-7; 8 nucleotides match TRBD1. The trim removed 5 bases at V and 2 bases at J, leaving 8 bases unmatched. Germline V gene sequence: CDR1 MNHNY, CDR2 SVGAGI (reference sequence). The CDR3 totals 15 residues. The DNA for the CDR3 is TGTGCCAGCAGTCAACCCGGACAGGGAGCCTACGAGCAGTACTTC. It specifies CASSQPGQGAYEQYF.

In its sample, this clone was seen a few times. The chain has TRBV6-1 and TRBJ2-7; 7 bases line up with TRBD1. V trimming: 5 bases; J trimming: 3 bases; junction bases outside the gene matches: 4. Germline V gene sequence: CDR1 MNHNS, CDR2 SASEGT. The CDR3 runs 13 residues. Here the CDR3 reads CASSPGQYYEQYF. The DNA of the CDR3 is TGTGCCAGCAGTCCGGGACAGTACTACGAGCAGTACTTC.

The chain employs TRBV6-6 and TRBJ1-2; D is unresolved. Germline V gene data show CDR1 as MNHNY and CDR2 as SVGAGI (reference sequence). Trimming left V 6 bases short and J 6 bases short, with 5 bases between. There are 10 residues in the CDR3. CDR3 residues: CASREDGYTF. CDR3 in DNA: TGTGCCAGCAGGGAAGATGGCTACACCTTC.

The rearrangement uses TRBV29-1 and TRBJ2-5; tentative D call: TRBD2 (6 bases). This CDR3 comprises 12 residues. Trimming left V 8 bases short and J 3 bases short, with 13 bases between. Germline CDR1 is SQVTM and CDR2 is ANQGSEA. The DNA for the CDR3 is TGCAGCCTCGGATGGGGGGAAGAGACCCAGTACTTC. Translation gives CSLGWGEETQYF. Drawing the rest from reference TRBV29-1 and TRBJ2-5, the complete variable domain is SAVISQKPSRDICQRGTSLTIQCQVDSQVTMMFWYRQQPGQSLTLIATANQGSEATYESGFVIDKFPISRPNLTFSTLTVSNMSPEDSSIYLCSLGWGEETQYFGPGTRLLVL.